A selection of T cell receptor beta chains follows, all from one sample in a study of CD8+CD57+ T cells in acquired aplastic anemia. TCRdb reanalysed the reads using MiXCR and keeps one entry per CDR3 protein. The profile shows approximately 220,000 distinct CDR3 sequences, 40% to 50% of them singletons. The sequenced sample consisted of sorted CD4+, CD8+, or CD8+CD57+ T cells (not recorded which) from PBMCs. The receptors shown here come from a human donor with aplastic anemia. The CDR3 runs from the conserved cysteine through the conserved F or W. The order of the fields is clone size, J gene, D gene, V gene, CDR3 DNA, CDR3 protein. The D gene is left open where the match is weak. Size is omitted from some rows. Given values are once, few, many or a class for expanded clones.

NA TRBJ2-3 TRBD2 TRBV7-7 TGTGCTAGCAGCTTGATGTCTACCGGCGGACTAGCGGGACATTTT CASSLMSTGGLAGHF
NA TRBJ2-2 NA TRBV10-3 TGTGCCACTGGGACATTGGGGAACACCGGGGAGCTGTTTTTT CATGTLGNTGELFF
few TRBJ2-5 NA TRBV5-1 TGCGCCAGCAGCTCGACCGTAAAAGAGACCCAGTACTTC CASSSTVKETQYF
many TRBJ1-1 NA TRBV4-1 TGCGCCAGCAGCCAAGATTTGGGGGGCACTGAAGCTTTCTTT CASSQDLGGTEAFF
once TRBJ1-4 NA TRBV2 TGTGCCAGCAGCCGAAGACAGGCTATGAGGGAAAAACTGTTTTTT CASSRRQAMREKLFF
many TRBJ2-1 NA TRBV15 TGTGCCACCAGCAGAGAGGAAGTAGTGGATGAGCAGTTCTTC CATSREEVVDEQFF
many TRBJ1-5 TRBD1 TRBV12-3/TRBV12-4 TGTGCCAGCAGTCTGGGGGGGACAGGCTCAATGGAGCCCCAGCATTTT CASSLGGTGSMEPQHF
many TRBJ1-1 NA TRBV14 TGTGCCAGCAGCCGAAGCTATAGGGTAAACACTGAAGCTTTCTTT CASSRSYRVNTEAFF
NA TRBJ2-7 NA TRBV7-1 TGTGCCAGCAGCTCATTCTACCGGGCCACCCCTCCCTACGAGCAGTACTTC CASSSFYRATPPYEQYF
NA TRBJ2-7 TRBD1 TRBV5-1 TGCGCCAGCAGCTGGGACAGGGAGGACGAGCAGTACTTC CASSWDREDEQYF
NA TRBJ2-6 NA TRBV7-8 TGTGCCAGCAGCTCCAAGGGGGGCACTGAAGCTTTC CASSSKGGTEAF
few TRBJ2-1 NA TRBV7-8 TGTGCCAGCTCACCATACCAGGGAACGTGGTTCTTC CASSPYQGTWFF
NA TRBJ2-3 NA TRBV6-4 TGTGCCAGCAGTGACGGCGGAGGGGGCGGCACAGATACGCAGTATTTT CASSDGGGGGTDTQYF
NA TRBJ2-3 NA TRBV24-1 TGTGCCACCAGTGTAGGGGGAACAGATACGCAGTATTTT CATSVGGTDTQYF
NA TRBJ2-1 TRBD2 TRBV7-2 TGTGCCAGCAGCTTGACTAGCGGGAGCAATGAGCAGTTCTTC CASSLTSGSNEQFF
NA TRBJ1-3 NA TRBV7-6 TGTGCCAGCAGCTTAGAGATGAACACTGAAGCTTTT CASSLEMNTEAF
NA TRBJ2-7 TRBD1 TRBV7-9 TGTGCCAGCAGCGTTGGGGACAGGAGCTCCTACGAGCAGTACTTC CASSVGDRSSYEQYF
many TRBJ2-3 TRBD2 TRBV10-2 TGCGCCAGCAAGTACGCGGGGGGGTTTAGCACAGATACGCAGTATTTT CASKYAGGFSTDTQYF
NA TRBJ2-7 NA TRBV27 TGTGCCAGCGGCAGGGTGTCCTACGAGCAGTACTTC CASGRVSYEQYF
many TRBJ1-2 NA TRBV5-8 TGTGCCAGCAGCTCGGACGTTTCCTATGGCTACACCTTC CASSSDVSYGYTF
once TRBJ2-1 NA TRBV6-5 TGTGCCAGCAGTTACTCTGGGACCGCCTACGATGAGCAGTTCTTC CASSYSGTAYDEQFF
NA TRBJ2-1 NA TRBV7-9 TGTGCCAGCAGCTTTGGGAGGCCCAATGAGCAGTTCTTC CASSFGRPNEQFF
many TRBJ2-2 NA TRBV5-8 TGTGCCAGCAGCTTGTGGCACGCGAACACCGGGGAGCTGTTTTTT CASSLWHANTGELFF
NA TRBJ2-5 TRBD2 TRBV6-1 TGTGCCAGCAGTGAAGAGGTAGCGGGAGGTCAAGAGACCCAGTACTTC CASSEEVAGGQETQYF
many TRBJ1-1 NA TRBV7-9 TGTGCCAGCAGTTCCCCTCATAAAAACGCCTTGAACACTGAAGCTTTCTTT CASSSPHKNALNTEAFF
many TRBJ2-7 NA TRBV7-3 TGTGCCAGCAGCGAAAGACTGACAGTCTCTCCCGAGCAGTACTTC CASSERLTVSPEQYF
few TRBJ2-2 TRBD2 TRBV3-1 TGTGCCAGCAGTTGGGGAGGGACGACGAACACCGGGGAGCTGTTTTTT CASSWGGTTNTGELFF
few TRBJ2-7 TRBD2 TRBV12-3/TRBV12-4 TGTGCCAGCAGCCCAGCGGGACGCACGGGCTCCTACGAGCAGTACTTC CASSPAGRTGSYEQYF
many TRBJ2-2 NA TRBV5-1 TGCGCCAGCAGCTTCAACCGGTATGGTGGGGAGCTGTTTTTT CASSFNRYGGELFF
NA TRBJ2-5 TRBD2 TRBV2 TGTGCCAGCATGCAAGCGGGGGAGGCCCAGTACTTC CASMQAGEAQYF
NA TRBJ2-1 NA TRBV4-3 TGCGCCAGCCGGCCCGGAACCGGAGGAGCCTCCAATGAGCAGTTCTTC CASRPGTGGASNEQFF
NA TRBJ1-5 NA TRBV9 TGTGCCAGCAGCGTAGCGGGGGGCAGCAATCAGCCCCAGCATTTT CASSVAGGSNQPQHF
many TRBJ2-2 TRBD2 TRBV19 TGTGCCAGTATGGTGCGGGAGGGTGTCACCGGGGAGCTGTTTTTT CASMVREGVTGELFF
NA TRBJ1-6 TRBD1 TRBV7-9 TGTGCCAGCAGATGGGGGCAGGGGGATTCACCCCTCCACTTT CASRWGQGDSPLHF
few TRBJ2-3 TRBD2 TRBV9 TGTGCCAGCGGCGGAGCGGGGACCCCAGATACGCAGTATTTT CASGGAGTPDTQYF
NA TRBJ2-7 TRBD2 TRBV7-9 TGTGCCAGCAGCTCAGACGGGGGGGCCTCGAGGGAGCAGTACTTC CASSSDGGASREQYF
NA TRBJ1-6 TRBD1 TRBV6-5 TGTGCCAGCAGTCGGACAGGGGGCATGGCCTATAATTCACCCCTCCACTTT CASSRTGGMAYNSPLHF
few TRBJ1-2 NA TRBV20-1 TGCAGTGCCGAATGGCTCTATGGCTACACCTTC CSAEWLYGYTF
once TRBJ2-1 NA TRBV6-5 TGTGCCAGCAGTTATTTCAGGCAGGGTAGGGCCAATGAGCAGTTCTTC CASSYFRQGRANEQFF
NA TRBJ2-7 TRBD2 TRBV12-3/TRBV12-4 TGTGCCAGCAGCCAAAGTGGCGGGGGGATCTCCTACGAGCAGTACTTC CASSQSGGGISYEQYF
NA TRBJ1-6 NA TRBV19 TGTGCCAGTAAAGGCAGGGAAAATTCACCCCTCCACTTT CASKGRENSPLHF
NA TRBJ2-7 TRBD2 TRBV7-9 TGTGCCAGCAGCCCCGGGGGGGTTAGAAACGAGCAGTACTTC CASSPGGVRNEQYF
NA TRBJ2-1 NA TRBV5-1 TGTGCCAGCAGAAATAGGCTAGCCTACAATGAGCAGTTCTTC CASRNRLAYNEQFF
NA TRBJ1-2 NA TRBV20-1 TGCAGTGCTAGATCCCCGGGTCCTATGTATGGCTACACCTTC CSARSPGPMYGYTF
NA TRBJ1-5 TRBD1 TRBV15 TGTGCCACCAGCAGACAGGGACAGCGCAATCAGCCCCAGCATTTT CATSRQGQRNQPQHF